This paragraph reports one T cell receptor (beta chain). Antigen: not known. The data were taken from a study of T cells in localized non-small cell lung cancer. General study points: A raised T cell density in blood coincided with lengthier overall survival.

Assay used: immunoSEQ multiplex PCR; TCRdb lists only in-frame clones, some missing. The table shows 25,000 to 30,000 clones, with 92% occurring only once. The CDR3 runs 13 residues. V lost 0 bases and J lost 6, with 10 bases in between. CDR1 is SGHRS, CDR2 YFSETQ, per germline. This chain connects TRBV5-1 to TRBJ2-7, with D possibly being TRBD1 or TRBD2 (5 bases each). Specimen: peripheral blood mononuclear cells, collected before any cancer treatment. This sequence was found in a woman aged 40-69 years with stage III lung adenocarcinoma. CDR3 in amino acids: CASSLVGEGEQYF. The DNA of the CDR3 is TGCGCCAGCAGCTTGGTGGGGGAAGGCGAGCAGTACTTC. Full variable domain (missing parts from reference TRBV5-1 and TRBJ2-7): KAGVTQTPRYLIKTRGQQVTLSCSPISGHRSVSWYQQTPGQGLQFLFEYFSETQRNKGNFPGRFSGRQFSNSRSEMNVSTLELGDSALYLCASSLVGEGEQYFGPGTRLTVT.